This entry describes one TCR beta chain. The CDR3 contains 17 residues. Germline CDR1 is MNHEY and CDR2 is SMNVEV (reference sequence). V shed 6 bases, J shed 1 base, and the junction held 8 bases outside the gene matches. The record originates from a study of cytomegalovirus exposure and HLA in healthy donors. Study as a whole: The early release's HLA-typed donors yielded 80 million to 95 million unique TCRs.

13 Jbeta primers and 60 Vbeta primers were used for the PCR. Method: immunoSEQ multiplex PCR; TCRdb's copy keeps in-frame clones and lacks some. The table shows under 300,000 clones, with around four fifths occurring only once. Source material: PBMCs. This receptor was taken from a woman aged 40 to 50 in good health and CMV-seropositive. The rearrangement uses TRBV27 and TRBJ2-1; 11 bases align to TRBD2. The CDR3 DNA follows: TGTGCCAGCAGCCCAGGGACTAGCGGCAAATCCTACAATGAGCAGTTCTTC. It translates to CASSPGTSGKSYNEQFF.